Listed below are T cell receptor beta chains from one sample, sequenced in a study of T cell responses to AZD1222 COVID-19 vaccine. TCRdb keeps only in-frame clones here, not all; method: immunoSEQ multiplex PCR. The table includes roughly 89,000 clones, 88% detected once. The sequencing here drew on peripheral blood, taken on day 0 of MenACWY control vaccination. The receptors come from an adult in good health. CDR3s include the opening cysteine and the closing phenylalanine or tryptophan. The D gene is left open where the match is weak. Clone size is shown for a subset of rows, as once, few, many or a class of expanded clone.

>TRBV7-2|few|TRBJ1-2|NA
CASSHDRNYGYTF
TGTGCCAGCAGCCACGACAGAAACTATGGCTACACCTTC
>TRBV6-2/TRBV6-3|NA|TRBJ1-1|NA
CASSLRQSDTEAFF
TGTGCCAGCAGTTTAAGACAATCAGATACTGAAGCTTTCTTT
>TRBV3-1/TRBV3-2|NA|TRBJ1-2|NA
CASSRTGERGYTF
TGTGCCAGCAGCCGCACCGGGGAAAGGGGCTACACCTTC
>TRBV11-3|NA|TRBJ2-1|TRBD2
CASSLRESDEQFF
TGTGCCAGCAGCTTGCGGGAGAGCGATGAGCAGTTCTTC
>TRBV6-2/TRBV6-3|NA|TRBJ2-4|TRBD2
CASSYGIGLAGTKNIQYF
TGTGCCAGCAGTTACGGGATTGGACTAGCGGGCACGAAAAACATTCAGTACTTC
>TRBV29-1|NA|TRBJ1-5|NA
CSVEVQVGKPQHF
TGCAGCGTTGAAGTGCAGGTCGGAAAGCCCCAGCATTTT
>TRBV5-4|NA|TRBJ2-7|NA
CASSLVGDYEQYF
TGTGCCAGCAGCCTGGTCGGGGACTACGAGCAGTACTTC
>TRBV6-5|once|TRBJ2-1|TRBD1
CASSLRTGRNEQFF
TGTGCCAGCAGTCTCCGGACAGGGCGGAATGAGCAGTTCTTC
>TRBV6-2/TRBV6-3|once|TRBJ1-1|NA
CASSYWAGQWTEAFF
TGTGCCAGCAGTTACTGGGCCGGACAATGGACTGAAGCTTTCTTT
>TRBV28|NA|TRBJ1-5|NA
CASRYGHSNQPQHF
TGTGCCAGCAGATACGGACATAGCAATCAGCCCCAGCATTTT
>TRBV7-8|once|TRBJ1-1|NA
CASRMTGSGRNAEAFF
TGTGCCAGCAGAATGACGGGATCGGGGAGGAACGCTGAAGCTTTCTTT
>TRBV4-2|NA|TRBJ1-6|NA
CASSQTSGLEWSRNSPLHF
TGTGCCAGCAGCCAAACGTCGGGGTTAGAATGGTCGAGGAATTCACCCCTCCACTTT
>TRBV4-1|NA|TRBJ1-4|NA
CASSQVGQGPFRKLFF
TGCGCCAGCAGCCAAGTTGGGCAAGGACCCTTTCGAAAACTGTTTTTT
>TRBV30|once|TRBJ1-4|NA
CAFRLRTTNEKLFF
TGTGCCTTTCGCCTCCGAACAACTAATGAAAAACTGTTTTTT
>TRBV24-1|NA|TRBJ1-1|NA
CATQGSNTEAFF
TGTGCCACCCAGGGTTCAAACACTGAAGCTTTCTTT
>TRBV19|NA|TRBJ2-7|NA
CASRPEGRNDQYF
TGTGCCAGTAGGCCGGAAGGACGGAACGACCAGTACTTC
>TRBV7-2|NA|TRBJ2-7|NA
CASSLDSAAQNYEQYF
TGTGCCAGCAGCTTAGATAGTGCCGCGCAAAATTACGAGCAGTACTTC
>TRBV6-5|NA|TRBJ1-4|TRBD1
CASSRDRAEKLFF
TGTGCCAGCAGCCGGGACAGGGCAGAAAAACTGTTTTTT
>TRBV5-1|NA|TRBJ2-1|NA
CASSLGNPLDEQFF
TGCGCCAGCAGCTTGGGCAACCCTTTGGATGAGCAGTTCTTC
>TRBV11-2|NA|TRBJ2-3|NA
CASSLGGFSTDTQYF
TGTGCCAGCAGCTTAGGGGGGTTTAGCACAGATACGCAGTATTTT
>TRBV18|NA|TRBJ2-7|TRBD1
CASSPLGTGSVHEQYF
TGTGCCAGCTCACCCCTCGGGACAGGGTCGGTCCACGAGCAGTACTTC
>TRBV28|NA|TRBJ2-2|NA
CASNPLGGTGELFF
TGTGCCAGCAATCCCCTCGGGGGCACCGGGGAGCTGTTTTTT
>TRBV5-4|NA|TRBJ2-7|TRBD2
CASSLGTSGTYEQYF
TGTGCCAGCAGCTTGGGGACTAGCGGAACCTACGAGCAGTACTTC
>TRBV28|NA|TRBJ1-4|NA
CASRSNEKLFF
TGTGCCAGCAGATCTAATGAAAAACTGTTTTTT
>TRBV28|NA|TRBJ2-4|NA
CASSPRETVTKNIQYF
TGTGCCAGCAGCCCCAGGGAGACCGTGACAAAAAACATTCAGTACTTC
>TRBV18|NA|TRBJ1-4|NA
CASSHEDRAKREKLFF
TGTGCCAGCTCACACGAAGACAGAGCCAAGAGGGAAAAACTGTTTTTT
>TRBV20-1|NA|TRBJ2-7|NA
CSALAYEQYF
TGCAGTGCCCTCGCCTACGAGCAGTACTTC
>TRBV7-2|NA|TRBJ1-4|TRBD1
CASSWTGTNEKLFF
TGTGCCAGCAGCTGGACAGGCACTAATGAAAAACTGTTTTTT
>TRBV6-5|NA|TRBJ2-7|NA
CASREVYEQYF
TGTGCCAGCCGAGAGGTCTACGAGCAGTACTTC
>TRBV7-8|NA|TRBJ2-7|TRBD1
CASSPHRGISYEQYF
TGTGCCAGCAGCCCACACAGGGGGATCTCCTACGAGCAGTACTTC
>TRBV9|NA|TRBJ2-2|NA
CASSVGGLANTGELFF
TGTGCCAGCAGCGTAGGGGGCCTAGCGAACACCGGGGAGCTGTTTTTT